One and the same sample provided the 12 T cell receptor beta chains below, sequenced in a study of cytomegalovirus exposure and HLA in healthy donors. In the PCR, 60 Vbeta and 13 Jbeta primers were used. Sequenced by immunoSEQ multiplex PCR; TCRdb stores in-frame clones only, minus some. In the table there are 90,000 to 100,000 clones, about three quarters of which are singletons. Sequenced: PBMCs. The receptors were gathered from a man aged 35 to 55 in good health and CMV-seropositive.

J is TRBJ2-5 and V is TRBV7-3; 8 positions match TRBD2. Per the germline V gene, CDR1 is SGHTA and CDR2 is FQGTGA. The length of the CDR3 is 15 residues. V lost 5 bases and J lost 5; bases outside the gene matches: 10. CDR3 loop: CASSVGGDPVETQYF. The CDR3 nucleotides read TGTGCCAGCAGCGTCGGGGGGGACCCGGTGGAGACCCAGTACTTC.

The sample holds a few counts of this clone. J is TRBJ2-5 and V is TRBV5-1; 8 bases align to TRBD1. In germline, CDR1 is SGHRS, CDR2 YFSETQ. The CDR3 loop spans 14 amino acids. J lost 5 bases, V lost 0 bases, and 3 bases had no gene match. The CDR3 loop is CASSLAGGEETQYF. The CDR3 nucleotides read TGCGCCAGCAGCTTGGCAGGGGGCGAGGAGACCCAGTACTTC.

The chain is built from TRBV6-6 and TRBJ1-1; TRBD1 aligns across 7 bases. The CDR3 consists of 15 residues. Trimming took 2 bases from V and 2 from J; bases not matched to a gene: 5. Germline CDR1 and CDR2: MNHNY and SVGAGI (reference sequence). The CDR3 is CASSYGRQGNTEAFF. The CDR3 DNA reads as TGTGCCAGCAGTTACGGTCGACAGGGAAACACTGAAGCTTTCTTT.

The chain is built from TRBV19 and TRBJ2-7; the match to TRBD1 covers 8 bases. With 3 bases clipped from V and 3 bases from J, the junction kept 7 bases outside the gene matches. The CDR3 extends over 15 amino acids. The germline gives CDR1 LNHDA, CDR2 SQIVND (reference sequence). The CDR3 DNA follows: TGTGCCAGTAGTATGGCCGAGACAGGGGTCTACGAGCAGTACTTC. Translated: CASSMAETGVYEQYF.

The chain is built from TRBV5-1 and TRBJ2-1; possible D gene TRBD1, 7 bases. The CDR3 spans 15 residues. The ends were cut back, 6 bases at V and 6 bases at J, with 19 bases in the middle. Germline V CDR1 and CDR2: SGHRS, YFSETQ. The CDR3 reads CASTSSRGAGNEQFF. The CDR3 coding sequence is TGCGCCAGCACGTCCAGCAGGGGGGCGGGCAATGAGCAGTTCTTC.

The gene calls are TRBV11-2 and TRBJ2-5; 8 bases line up with TRBD1. V lost 2 bases to trimming and J lost 5 bases; unmatched junction nucleotides: 4. CDR1 is SGHAT and CDR2 is FQNNGV in the germline V gene. This CDR3 has 14 residues. Here the CDR3 reads CASSLIAGGETQYF. The DNA of the CDR3 is TGTGCCAGCAGCTTAATTGCAGGGGGCGAGACCCAGTACTTC.

This sequence joins TRBV5-6 and TRBJ1-6; D call uncertain. V shed 3 bases and J shed 6 bases, with 7 bases lying between them. This CDR3 comprises 13 residues. In germline, CDR1 is SGHDT, CDR2 YYEEEE. CDR3 coding DNA: TGTGCCAGCAGCTGGGGAGGTAATTCACCCCTCCACTTT. Its protein product is CASSWGGNSPLHF.

The rearrangement links TRBV6-1 to TRBJ1-1; TRBD1 aligns across 8 bases. V gave up 7 bases and J gave up 3 bases; unmatched junction bases: 7. The CDR3 runs 14 residues. Germline V gives CDR1 MNHNS, CDR2 SASEGT. The CDR3 sequence: CASTTTGEDTEAFF. CDR3 nucleotides: TGTGCCAGCACTACGACAGGGGAGGACACTGAAGCTTTCTTT.

The chain uses TRBV9 and TRBJ2-7, with 9 bases fitting TRBD1. Germline loops: CDR1 SGDLS, CDR2 YYNGEE. V lost 3 bases, J lost 5 bases, and 9 bases stayed unmatched. This CDR3 has 15 residues. CDR3 in DNA: TGTGCCAGCAGCGCGGGACAGGGACCTACGAACGAGCAGTACTTC. It encodes CASSAGQGPTNEQYF.

This chain connects TRBV29-1 to TRBJ2-2; D is possibly TRBD2 (6 bases). V shed 4 bases and J shed 5 bases, with 11 bases lying between them. The CDR3 totals 13 residues. Looked up from germline, CDR1 is SQVTM and CDR2 is ANQGSEA. The CDR3 DNA is TGCAGCGTTGCTTTTGGGGGGACCGGGGAGCTGTTTTTT. It yields the protein CSVAFGGTGELFF.

This clone was recorded only once. J is TRBJ2-6 and V is TRBV27; D is unresolved. V lost 2 bases and J 2 bases, leaving 7 bases between the germline ends. Germline V gene lookup returns CDR1 MNHEY and CDR2 SMNVEV (reference sequence). CDR3 size: 15 residues. CDR3 residues: CASSLVVTGANVLTF. In DNA, the CDR3 is TGTGCCAGCAGTTTAGTTGTTACTGGGGCCAACGTCCTGACTTTC. Full variable domain (missing parts from reference TRBV27 and TRBJ2-6): EAQVTQNPRYLITVTGKKLTVTCSQNMNHEYMSWYRQDPGLGLRQIYYSMNVEVTDKGDVPEGYKVSRKEKRNFPLILESPSPNQTSLYFCASSLVVTGANVLTFGAGSRLTVL.

V gene TRBV20-1 combines with J gene TRBJ2-7; D call uncertain. Germline assignment: CDR1 DFQATT and CDR2 SNEGSKA (reference sequence). With 0 bases removed from V and 4 bases from J, the gap between germline ends came to 4 bases. The CDR3 runs to 11 residues. This CDR3 reads CSARELYEQYF. CDR3 DNA sequence: TGCAGTGCTAGAGAGTTATACGAGCAGTACTTC.